This TCR beta chain was sequenced during a study of shared clonotypes between healthy human individuals. Profiling relied on immunoSEQ multiplex PCR, and the TCRdb table lists in-frame clones only, not all of them. The table has approximately 2.3 million clones, more than 85% seen once. After removal of 0 bases from V and 9 bases from J, the junction contained 12 bases not matched to a gene. The CDR3 has 16 amino acids. Per the germline V gene, CDR1 is MNHEY and CDR2 is SVGAGI. The chain joins TRBV6-5 to TRBJ2-7; 9 nucleotides match TRBD2. The sequence came from a man in his late teens or twenties in good health. Some clones in this sample may be carry-over from other donors' samples. Sequencing was performed on naive CD4+ T cells from PBMCs. Specified subset: CD45RA+ positively selected. The CDR3: CASSYSTLAGRLGQYF. CDR3 bases: TGTGCCAGCAGTTACTCCACGCTAGCGGGGCGGCTGGGGCAGTACTTC.